Described below is a single TCR beta chain sequence and its context. Its antigen is unidentified. PCR employed 60 Vbeta and 13 Jbeta primers. Using immunoSEQ multiplex PCR, the repertoire was profiled, and TCRdb retains in-frame clones only, with some absent. The sample lists more than 250,000 clones, approximately 90% occurring once. The germline V gene encodes CDR1 MNHNY and CDR2 SVGAGI (reference sequence). Trimming pared 8 bases from V and 7 bases from J, leaving 14 bases between. CDR3 length equals 12 residues. This entry is derived from a study of cytomegalovirus exposure and HLA in healthy donors. General study results and limits: Testing in vitro showed a few CMV-associated chains specific for CMV antigens. Donor immune exposure was known only as CMV serostatus. As was reported, the HLA-A and HLA-B alleles of most subjects were accurately predicted from TCR beta sequences. TCR beta sequences numbering around 15,000 were associated with HLA alleles at 0.05 false discovery rate in a later analysis.

Sample: PBMCs. The chain joins TRBV6-6 to TRBJ1-1, with D maybe TRBD1 (5 bases). The receptor was isolated from a woman younger than 30 in good health and CMV-seronegative. This chain's CDR3 is CASQTRGDEAFF. The CDR3 DNA is TGTGCCAGCCAAACACGGGGGGATGAAGCTTTCTTT.